Presented here are 5 T cell receptor beta chains from one specimen sequenced in a study of molecular identifiers for immune sequencing clone quantification. TCRdb fed the PCR reads into MiXCR, producing one record per CDR3 protein. This table has around 480,000 distinct CDR3 sequences, 20% to 25% appearing once. Sequences were obtained from naive CD8+ T cells from blood, with Jurkat cell RNA spiked in. This sample's subset: FACS-sorted CD8+CD4-CCR7+CD45RA+ naive T cells. All receptors derive from a human donor in good health. Some libraries in this study had Jurkat cell RNA spiked in.

There are a few counts of this clonotype. J is TRBJ1-1 and V is TRBV20-1, with D possibly being TRBD1 (5 bases). CDR3 length equals 14 residues. Germline assignment: CDR1 DFQATT and CDR2 SNEGSKA (reference sequence). Trimming took 4 bases from V and 8 from J, leaving 20 bases between them. CDR3 nucleotide sequence: TGCAGTGCTACCAGACAAAGGGATCGGGGGGAAGCTTTCTTT. It is translated as CSATRQRDRGEAFF.

This clonotype appeared many times. CDR3 DNA sequence: TGTGCCAGCAGTGAATTGAGGCAGGGTGTTTACGAGCAGTACTTC. It codes for CASSELRQGVYEQYF. The V call is TRBV25-1, the J call TRBJ2-7; TRBD1 is a possible D gene (5 bases). The CDR3 sequence is 15 residues long. V dropped 1 base and J dropped 4 bases, with 14 bases sitting between them. From germline, CDR1 is MGHDK and CDR2 SYGVNS.

There are a few counts of this clonotype. V and J are TRBV6-6 and TRBJ1-2, with 8 bases identical to TRBD1. The germline CDR1 and CDR2 sequences are MNHNY and SVGAGI (reference sequence). The CDR3 is 14 amino acids. The V and J ends lost 8 bases and 2 bases, in that order; junction bases with no gene match: 7. The CDR3 spells CASDPGGPNYGYTF. As DNA, the CDR3 is TGTGCCAGCGACCCAGGGGGCCCCAACTATGGCTACACCTTC.

Details on this clonotype: At one boundary the junction diverges from the germline segment, which might be a read error. CDR3 in DNA: TGTGCCAGCAGCCCATCGGGCCAGGGAAAAACCGAGGAGCTGTTTTTT. Translation: CASSPSGQGKTEELFF. The chain uses TRBV13 and TRBJ2-2; D perhaps matches TRBD1 (5 bases). The CDR3 consists of 16 residues. CDR1 and CDR2 from the germline V gene are PRHDT and FYEKMQ (reference sequence). The full variable domain, with the rest looked up from reference TRBV13 and TRBJ2-2, is AAGVIQSPRHLIKEKRETATLKCYPIPRHDTVYWYQQGPGQDPQFLISFYEKMQSDKGSIPDRFSAQQFSDYHSELNMSSLELGDSALYFCASSPSGQGKTEELFFGEGSRLTVL.

This clonotype was recorded many times. This chain links TRBV12-3 or TRBV12-4 with TRBJ2-5; D perhaps matches TRBD1 (6 bases). Trimming took off 3 bases at V and 3 bases at J, with 17 bases between the two ends. The CDR3 spans 16 residues. As DNA, the CDR3 is TGTGCCAGCAGTTTCAGCCCCGGACAGACTGAAGAGACCCAGTACTTC. It yields the protein CASSFSPGQTEETQYF.